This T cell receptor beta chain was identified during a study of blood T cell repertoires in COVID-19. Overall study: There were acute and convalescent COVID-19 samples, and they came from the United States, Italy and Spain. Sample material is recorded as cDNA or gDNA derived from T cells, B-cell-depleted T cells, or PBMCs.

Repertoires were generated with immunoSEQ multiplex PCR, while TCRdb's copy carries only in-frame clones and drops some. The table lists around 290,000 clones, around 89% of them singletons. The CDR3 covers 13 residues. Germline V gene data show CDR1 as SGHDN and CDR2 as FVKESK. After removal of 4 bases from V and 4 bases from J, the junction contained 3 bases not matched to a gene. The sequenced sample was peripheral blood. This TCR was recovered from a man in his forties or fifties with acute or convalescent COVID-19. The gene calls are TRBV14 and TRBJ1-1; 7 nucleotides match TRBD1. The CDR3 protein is CASSLDRSTEAFF. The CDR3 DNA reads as TGTGCCAGCAGCCTGGACAGGTCCACTGAAGCTTTCTTT.